Described below is a single T cell receptor (beta chain) sequence and its context. Method: immunoSEQ multiplex PCR; TCRdb's copy keeps in-frame clones and lacks some. This table holds 40,000 or so clones, about 65% found once. This entry is derived from a study of cytotoxic CD8 clonotypes in ibrutinib-treated CLL. CDR1 is MNHEY, CDR2 SVGAGI, per germline. The CDR3 loop spans 13 amino acids. Trimming left V 6 bases short and J 9 bases short, with 15 bases between. The starting material was PBMCs, obtained after 24 months of ibrutinib treatment. The TCR originated in a human donor with chronic lymphocytic leukemia. The chain couples TRBV6-5 to TRBJ2-1; TRBD1 or TRBD2 may be the D gene (5 bases each). For the CDR3, the DNA is TGTGCCAGCAGCGGGACCCCAGGTTCTGAGCAGTTCTTC. This encodes CASSGTPGSEQFF.